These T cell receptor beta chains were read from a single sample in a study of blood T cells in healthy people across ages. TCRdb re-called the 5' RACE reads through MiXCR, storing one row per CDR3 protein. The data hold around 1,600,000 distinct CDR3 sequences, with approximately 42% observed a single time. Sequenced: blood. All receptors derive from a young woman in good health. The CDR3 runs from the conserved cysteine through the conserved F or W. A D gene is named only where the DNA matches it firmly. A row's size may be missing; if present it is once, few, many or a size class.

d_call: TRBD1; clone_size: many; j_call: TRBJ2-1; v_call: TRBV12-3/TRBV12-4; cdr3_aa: CASSFGQGIQDEQFF; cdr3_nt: TGTGCCAGCAGTTTCGGACAGGGGATCCAGGATGAGCAGTTCTTC
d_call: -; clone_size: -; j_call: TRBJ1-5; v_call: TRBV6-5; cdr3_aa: CASNNTSGEVQPQHF; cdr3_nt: TGTGCCAGCAACAACACGTCAGGGGAGGTTCAGCCCCAGCATTTT
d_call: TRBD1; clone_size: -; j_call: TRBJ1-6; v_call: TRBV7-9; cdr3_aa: CASSSQTGGSYNSPLHF; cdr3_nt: TGTGCCAGCAGCTCTCAGACAGGGGGCTCCTATAATTCACCCCTCCACTTT
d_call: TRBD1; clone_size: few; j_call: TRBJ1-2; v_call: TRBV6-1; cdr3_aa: CASILRDRSYTF; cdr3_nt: TGTGCCAGCATTCTACGGGACAGGTCCTACACCTTC
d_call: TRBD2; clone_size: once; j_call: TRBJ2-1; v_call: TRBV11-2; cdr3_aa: CASSLEGPGGKITYNEQFF; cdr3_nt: TGTGCCAGCAGCTTAGAGGGGCCCGGGGGGAAGATTACCTACAATGAGCAGTTCTTC
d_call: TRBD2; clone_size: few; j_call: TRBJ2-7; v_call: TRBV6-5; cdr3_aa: CANSGLAGFEQYF; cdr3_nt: TGTGCCAATTCGGGACTAGCGGGATTCGAGCAGTACTTC
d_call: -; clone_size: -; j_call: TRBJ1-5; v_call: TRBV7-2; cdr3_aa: CASNPRQAFQPQHF; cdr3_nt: TGTGCCAGCAACCCACGACAGGCTTTTCAGCCCCAGCATTTT
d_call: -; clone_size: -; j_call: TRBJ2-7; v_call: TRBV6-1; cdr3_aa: CASSEPIRRYEQYF; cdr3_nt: TGTGCCAGCAGTGAACCGATTCGAAGGTACGAGCAGTACTTC
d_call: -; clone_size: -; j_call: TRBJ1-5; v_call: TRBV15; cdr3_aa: CATSRARNNQPQHF; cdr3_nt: TGTGCCACCAGCAGAGCACGGAACAATCAGCCCCAGCATTTT
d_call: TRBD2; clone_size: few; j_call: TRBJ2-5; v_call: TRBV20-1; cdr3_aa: CSARASGGSSHNEQYF; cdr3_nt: TGCAGTGCTAGAGCTAGTGGCGGGAGTTCCCACAATGAGCAGTACTTC
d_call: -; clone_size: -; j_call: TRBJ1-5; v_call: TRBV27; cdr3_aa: CASSLTLGINQPQHF; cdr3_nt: TGTGCCAGCAGTTTAACCTTGGGGATAAATCAGCCCCAGCATTTT
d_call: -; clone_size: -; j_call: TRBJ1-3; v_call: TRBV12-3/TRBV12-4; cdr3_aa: CASSNLGGNTIYF; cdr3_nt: TGTGCCAGCAGCAACTTGGGGGGAAACACCATATATTTT
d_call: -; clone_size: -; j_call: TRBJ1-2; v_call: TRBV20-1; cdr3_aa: CSASRRSGPNYGYTF; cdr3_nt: TGCAGTGCTTCCCGTCGGAGCGGTCCTAACTATGGCTACACCTTC
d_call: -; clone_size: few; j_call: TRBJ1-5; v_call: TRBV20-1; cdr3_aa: CSARVQVTDQPQHF; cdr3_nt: TGCAGTGCTAGAGTACAGGTGACGGATCAGCCCCAGCATTTT
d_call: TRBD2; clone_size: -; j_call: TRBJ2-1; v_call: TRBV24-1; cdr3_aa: CATSRSGRNEQFF; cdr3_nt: TGTGCCACCAGTCGAAGCGGGAGAAATGAGCAGTTCTTC
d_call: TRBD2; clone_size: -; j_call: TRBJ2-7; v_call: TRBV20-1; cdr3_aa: CSAKGLAGGYEQYF; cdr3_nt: TGCAGTGCTAAGGGACTAGCGGGGGGCTACGAGCAGTACTTC
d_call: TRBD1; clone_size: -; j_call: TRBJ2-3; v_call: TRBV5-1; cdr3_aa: CASQGAGATDTQYF; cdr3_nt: TGCGCCAGCCAGGGGGCAGGGGCGACAGATACGCAGTATTTT
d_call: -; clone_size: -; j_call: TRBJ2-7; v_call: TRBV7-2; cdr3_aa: CASSFGTVSYEQYF; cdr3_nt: TGTGCCAGCAGCTTCGGGACGGTATCCTACGAGCAGTACTTC
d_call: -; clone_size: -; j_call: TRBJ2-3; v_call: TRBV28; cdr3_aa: CASSFSPDPDTQYF; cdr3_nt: TGTGCCAGCAGTTTCTCCCCGGACCCAGATACGCAGTATTTT
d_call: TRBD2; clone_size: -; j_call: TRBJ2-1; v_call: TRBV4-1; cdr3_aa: CASNLGLAGRNEQFF; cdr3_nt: TGCGCCAGCAACTTGGGACTAGCGGGACGGAATGAGCAGTTCTTC
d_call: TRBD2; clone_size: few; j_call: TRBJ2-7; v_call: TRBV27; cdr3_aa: CASSPGGLAGINEQYF; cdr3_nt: TGTGCCAGCAGTCCGGGCGGACTAGCGGGAATCAACGAGCAGTACTTC
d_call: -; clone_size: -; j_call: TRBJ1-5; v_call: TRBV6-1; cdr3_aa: CASSDGTPGDQPQHF; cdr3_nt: TGTGCCAGCAGCGACGGGACACCCGGGGATCAGCCCCAGCATTTT
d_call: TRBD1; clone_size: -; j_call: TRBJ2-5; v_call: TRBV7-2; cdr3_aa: CASSLDVSAGGEETQYF; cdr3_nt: TGTGCCAGCAGCTTAGATGTCTCAGCAGGGGGCGAAGAGACCCAGTACTTC
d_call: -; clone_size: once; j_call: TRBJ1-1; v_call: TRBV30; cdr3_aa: CAWSGEEAFF; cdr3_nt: TGTGCCTGGAGCGGAGAAGAAGCTTTCTTT
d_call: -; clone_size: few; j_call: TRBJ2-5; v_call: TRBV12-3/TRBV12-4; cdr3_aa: CASSWRTAQETQYF; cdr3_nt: TGTGCCAGCAGTTGGAGGACAGCTCAAGAGACCCAGTACTTC
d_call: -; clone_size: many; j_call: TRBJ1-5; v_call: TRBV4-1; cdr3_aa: CASSQVRGSNQPQHF; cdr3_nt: TGCGCCAGCAGCCAAGTTCGGGGGAGCAATCAGCCCCAGCATTTT
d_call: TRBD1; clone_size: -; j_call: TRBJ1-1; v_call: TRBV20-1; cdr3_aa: CSARQGAQVTEAFF; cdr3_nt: TGCAGTGCAAGACAGGGGGCGCAGGTCACTGAAGCTTTCTTT
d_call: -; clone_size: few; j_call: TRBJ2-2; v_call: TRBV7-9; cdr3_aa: CASSLGLGTGELFF; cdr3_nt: TGTGCCAGCAGCTTGGGGTTAGGGACCGGGGAGCTGTTTTTT